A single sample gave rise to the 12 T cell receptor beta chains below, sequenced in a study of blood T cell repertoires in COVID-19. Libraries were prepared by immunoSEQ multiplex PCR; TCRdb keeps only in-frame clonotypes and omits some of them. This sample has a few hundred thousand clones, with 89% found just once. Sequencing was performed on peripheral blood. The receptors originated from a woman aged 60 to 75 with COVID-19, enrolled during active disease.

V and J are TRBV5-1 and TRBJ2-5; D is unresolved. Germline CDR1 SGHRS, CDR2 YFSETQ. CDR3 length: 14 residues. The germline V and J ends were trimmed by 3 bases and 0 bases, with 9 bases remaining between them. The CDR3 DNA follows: TGCGCCAGCAGCTACGGGTCTTACCAAGAGACCCAGTACTTC. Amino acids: CASSYGSYQETQYF.

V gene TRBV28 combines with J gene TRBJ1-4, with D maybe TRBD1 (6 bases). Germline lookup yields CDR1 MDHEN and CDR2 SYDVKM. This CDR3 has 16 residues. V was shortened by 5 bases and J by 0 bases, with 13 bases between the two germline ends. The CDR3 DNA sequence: TGTGCCAGCAGTCCCCGAAGGACAGCAACTAATGAAAAACTGTTTTTT. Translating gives CASSPRRTATNEKLFF.

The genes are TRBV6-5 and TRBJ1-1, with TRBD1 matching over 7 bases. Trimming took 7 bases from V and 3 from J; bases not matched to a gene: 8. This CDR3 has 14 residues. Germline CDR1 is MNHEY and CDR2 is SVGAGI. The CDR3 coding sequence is TGTGCCAGCACTGGGAGACAGGGCGACACTGAAGCTTTCTTT. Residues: CASTGRQGDTEAFF.

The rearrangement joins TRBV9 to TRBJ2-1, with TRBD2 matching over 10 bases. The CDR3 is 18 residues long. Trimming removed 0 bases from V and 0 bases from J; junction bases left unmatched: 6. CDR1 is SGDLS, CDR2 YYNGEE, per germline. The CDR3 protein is CASSVGLAGASSYNEQFF. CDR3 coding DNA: TGTGCCAGCAGCGTAGGCCTAGCGGGGGCCAGCTCCTACAATGAGCAGTTCTTC.

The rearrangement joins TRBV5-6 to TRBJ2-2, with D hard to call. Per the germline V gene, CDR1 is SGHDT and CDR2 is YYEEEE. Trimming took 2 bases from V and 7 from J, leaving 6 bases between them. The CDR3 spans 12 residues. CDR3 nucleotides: TGTGCCAGCAGCTTCCCTAACGGGGAGCTGTTTTTT. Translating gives CASSFPNGELFF.

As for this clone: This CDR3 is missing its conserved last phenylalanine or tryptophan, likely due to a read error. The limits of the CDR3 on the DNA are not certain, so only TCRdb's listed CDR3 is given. This chain's CDR3 is CASSEVRIAS. V gene TRBV6-1 combines with J gene TRBJ1-2. The CDR3 contains 10 residues when both ends are counted. The germline CDR1 and CDR2 sequences are MNHNS and SASEGT.

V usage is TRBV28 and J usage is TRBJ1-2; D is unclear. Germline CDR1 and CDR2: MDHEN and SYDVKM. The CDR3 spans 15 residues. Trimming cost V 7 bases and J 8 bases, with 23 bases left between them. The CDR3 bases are TGTGCCAGCAAGAGACCCTCACCCCCATCCAGGGGCTACACCTTC. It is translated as CASKRPSPPSRGYTF.

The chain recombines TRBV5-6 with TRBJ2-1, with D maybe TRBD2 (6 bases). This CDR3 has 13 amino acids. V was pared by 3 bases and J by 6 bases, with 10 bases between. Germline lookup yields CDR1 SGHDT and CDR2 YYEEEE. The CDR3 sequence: CASSSGGSNEQFF. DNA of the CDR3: TGTGCCAGCAGCTCCGGGGGATCCAATGAGCAGTTCTTC.

The CDR3 DNA reads as TGTGCCAGCAGTAGGACACACACCCTCTCTGGAAACACCATATATTTT. Translating it yields CASSRTHTLSGNTIYF. J is TRBJ1-3 and V is TRBV5-6, with D possibly TRBD1 on 5 matching bases. The germline gives CDR1 SGHDT, CDR2 YYEEEE. This CDR3 is 16 amino acids long. Deletions cut 5 bases from V and 0 bases from J, with 15 bases between.

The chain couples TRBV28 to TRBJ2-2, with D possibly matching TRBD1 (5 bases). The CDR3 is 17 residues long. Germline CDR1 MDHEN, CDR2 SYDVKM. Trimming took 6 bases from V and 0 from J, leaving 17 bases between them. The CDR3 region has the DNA TGTGCCAGCAGCCCAAACGTTTGGGGCCCGAACACCGGGGAGCTGTTTTTT. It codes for CASSPNVWGPNTGELFF. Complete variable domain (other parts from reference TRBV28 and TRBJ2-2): DVKVTQSSRYLVKRTGEKVFLECVQDMDHENMFWYRQDPGLGLRLIYFSYDVKMKEKGDIPEGYSVSREKKERFSLILESASTNQTSMYLCASSPNVWGPNTGELFFGEGSRLTVL.

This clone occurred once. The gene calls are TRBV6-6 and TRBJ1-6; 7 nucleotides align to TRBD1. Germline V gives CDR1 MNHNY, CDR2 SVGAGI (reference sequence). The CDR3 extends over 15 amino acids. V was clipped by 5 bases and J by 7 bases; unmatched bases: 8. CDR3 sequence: CASSLKTGTNSPLHF. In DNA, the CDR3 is TGTGCCAGCAGTCTAAAGACAGGGACCAATTCACCCCTCCACTTT.

The CDR3 loop is CASLPGQGARAFF. In DNA, the CDR3 is TGTGCCAGCTTACCGGGACAGGGGGCGCGGGCTTTCTTT. The chain joins TRBV18 to TRBJ1-1; 12 bases are shared with TRBD1. V trimming: 7 bases; J trimming: 11 bases; junction bases outside the gene matches: 8. Germline CDR1 and CDR2: KGHSH and LQKENI. The CDR3 sequence is 13 residues long.